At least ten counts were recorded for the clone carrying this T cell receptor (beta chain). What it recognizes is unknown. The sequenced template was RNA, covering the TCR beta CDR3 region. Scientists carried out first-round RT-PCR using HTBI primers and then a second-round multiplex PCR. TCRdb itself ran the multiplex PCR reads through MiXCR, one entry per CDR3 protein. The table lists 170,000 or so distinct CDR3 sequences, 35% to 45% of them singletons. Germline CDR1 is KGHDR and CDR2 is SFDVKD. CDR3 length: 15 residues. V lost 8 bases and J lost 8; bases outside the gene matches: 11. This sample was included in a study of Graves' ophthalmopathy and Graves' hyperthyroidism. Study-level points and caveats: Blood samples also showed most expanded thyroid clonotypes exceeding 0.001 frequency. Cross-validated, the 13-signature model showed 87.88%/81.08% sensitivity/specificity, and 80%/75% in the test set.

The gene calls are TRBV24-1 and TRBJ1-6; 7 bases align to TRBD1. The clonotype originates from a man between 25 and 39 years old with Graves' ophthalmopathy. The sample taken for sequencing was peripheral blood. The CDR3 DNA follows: TGTGCCACCACACGTAGGGGAGGGGGCGATTCACCCCTCCACTTT. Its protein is CATTRRGGGDSPLHF.